Detailed here is one TCR beta chain. Its antigen is unknown. TCRdb keeps only in-frame clones here, not all; method: immunoSEQ multiplex PCR. The sample carries more than 55,000 clones, about 87% recorded once. The data originate from a study of OX40 agonist ivuxolimab in advanced cancers. The wider study: Six ivuxolimab dose levels, 0.01 to 10 mg/kg, were given intravenously every 2 weeks. Patients undergoing dose escalation presented with hepatocellular carcinoma, melanoma, renal cell or head and neck cancer. Prior therapy, whether anti-PD-1, anti-PD-L1 or anti-CTLA-4, was allowed, and roughly 40% had some.

J was trimmed by 9 bases and V by 7 bases; bases with no gene match: 16. Per the germline V gene, CDR1 is LNHDA and CDR2 is SQIVND (reference sequence). This CDR3 is built from 16 residues. Findings of the study overall: Expanded clones belonging to CD8+ T cells outnumbered, on average, those of CD4+.

The gene calls are TRBV19 and TRBJ2-1, with TRBD1 identical over 9 bases. The source material was CD4+ or CD8+ T cells sorted from blood, sampled in a trial of the OX40 agonist ivuxolimab. This receptor was obtained from an adult with an advanced solid tumor such as melanoma, head and neck, liver or kidney cancer. The CDR3, as DNA: TGTGCCAGTAAAAGGACCGGGACAGGGTTCTCCATTGAGCAGTTCTTC. This encodes CASKRTGTGFSIEQFF.